This TCR beta chain appears in the sequencing data of a study of regulatory T cells in long-lasting Graves disease. Arm-PCR of CDR3 regions with iRepertoire HTBI primers generated TCR beta libraries. A single record per CDR3 protein comes from TCRdb applying MiXCR to the multiplex PCR reads. The sample shows 550,000 or so distinct CDR3 sequences, around 13% of them seen only once. This CDR3 spans 18 amino acids. V gave up 0 bases and J gave up 0 bases; unmatched junction bases: 9. Germline V gives CDR1 SGHDT, CDR2 YYEEEE. The sample's time point: newly diagnosed GD, antithyroid drugs for less than 3 months. Extracted RNA from PBMCs served as the source of the TCR library. This sample also belongs to another study, concerning T cells in Graves' hyperthyroidism and ophthalmopathy.

The sequencing here drew on peripheral blood mononuclear cells (PBMCs), taken at new diagnosis, from a patient treated with antithyroid drugs. The sequence derives from a woman aged 25-40 years with Graves disease. The gene calls are TRBV5-6 and TRBJ2-3, with 8 nucleotides matching TRBD2. This chain's CDR3 is CASSLELSGGISTDTQYF. CDR3 in DNA: TGTGCCAGCAGCTTGGAATTGTCGGGGGGGATTAGCACAGATACGCAGTATTTT. Looking up the rest from reference TRBV5-6 and TRBJ2-3 gives the full variable domain: DAGVTQSPTHLIKTRGQQVTLRCSPKSGHDTVSWYQQALGQGPQFIFQYYEEEERQRGNFPDRFSGHQFPNYSSELNVNALLLGDSALYLCASSLELSGGISTDTQYFGPGTRLTVL.